A single TCR beta chain is shown here with its context. The antigen remains unidentified. The sample belongs to a study of T cell clones after liver transplantation. Study findings and constraints: Graft donor-reactive T cells may have migrated into the graft rather than being deleted.

TCRdb keeps only in-frame clones here, not all; method: immunoSEQ multiplex PCR. The table has 85,000 to 130,000 clones, 82% seen once; the top ten hold over 0.75%. V gave up 3 bases and J gave up 5 bases, with 11 bases separating them. The germline CDR1 and CDR2 sequences are MNHEY and SMNVEV (reference sequence). The CDR3 length is 14 residues. The sequence derives from a human donor who received a liver transplant. The J gene is TRBJ2-1, the V gene TRBV27, with D perhaps matching TRBD2 (5 bases). Specimen: CD4+ T cells from blood, collected before liver transplant. The CDR3 sequence is CASSFSGRDNEQFF. CDR3 in DNA: TGTGCCAGCAGTTTCTCGGGGAGAGACAATGAGCAGTTCTTC.